These 8 T cell receptor beta chains came from one sample sequenced in a study of blood T cell repertoires in COVID-19. Assay: immunoSEQ multiplex PCR; the TCRdb copy retains only in-frame clones and omits some. The table shows about 320,000 clones, with 65% to 90% occurring only once. Sequenced material: peripheral blood. These receptor sequences come from a human donor in a cohort sampled during active COVID-19.

The gene calls are TRBV30 and TRBJ2-2; D possibly corresponds to TRBD2 (5 bases). Trimming pared 7 bases from V and 6 bases from J, leaving 12 bases between. The CDR3 has 12 amino acids. Germline CDR1 reads GTSNPN; CDR2 reads SVGIG (reference sequence). The CDR3 coding sequence is TGTGCCTTTACGTCGGGGTCCGGGGAGCTGTTTTTT. Its translation: CAFTSGSGELFF.

In regard to this clone: Within the sample, other DNA sequences also encode this same CDR3. The V gene is TRBV12-3 or TRBV12-4, the J gene TRBJ1-1; possible D gene TRBD1, 5 bases. V shed 2 bases and J shed 2 bases, with 6 bases lying between them. CDR3 length equals 13 residues. The CDR3 DNA is TGTGCCAGCAGTTTAAGGGGAAACACTGAAGCTTTCTTT. Its protein product is CASSLRGNTEAFF.

CDR3 in amino acids: CASRAGSGANVLTF. CDR3 in DNA: TGTGCCAGCAGAGCAGGGTCTGGGGCCAACGTCCTGACTTTC. This chain uses TRBV6-4 with TRBJ2-6; the D gene is possibly TRBD1 (5 bases). V lost 6 bases and J 1 base, leaving 7 bases between the germline ends. There are 14 residues in the CDR3. Germline loops: CDR1 MRHNA, CDR2 SNTAGT.

V usage is TRBV6-1 and J usage is TRBJ1-4; 7 positions match TRBD1. J lost 4 bases, V lost 3 bases, and 5 bases had no gene match. Germline V gene lookup returns CDR1 MNHNS and CDR2 SASEGT. The CDR3 is 15 residues long. As DNA, the CDR3 is TGTGCCAGCAGTGAGATGACAGGGTTTAATGAAAAACTGTTTTTT. Its protein product is CASSEMTGFNEKLFF.

The chain links TRBV3-1 (or the pseudogene TRBV3-2) to TRBJ2-1; a possible D gene is TRBD2 (5 bases). The V gene's germline CDR1 is LGHDT and CDR2 YNNKEL (reference sequence). The V and J ends lost 7 bases and 5 bases respectively, with 15 bases between them. The CDR3 loop spans 14 amino acids. The CDR3: CASTGVLGDNEQFF. CDR3 nucleotide sequence: TGTGCCAGCACCGGGGTATTGGGCGACAATGAGCAGTTCTTC.

The chain couples TRBV7-3 to TRBJ1-1, with 7 nucleotides matching TRBD1. The CDR3 has 14 residues. Germline CDR1 is SGHTA and CDR2 is FQGTGA. Trimming took 5 bases from V and 4 from J; bases not matched to a gene: 7. This CDR3 is CASSRRGLGTEAFF. CDR3 coding DNA: TGTGCCAGCAGCCGAAGGGGGCTCGGCACTGAAGCTTTCTTT.

J is TRBJ2-7 and V is TRBV24-1; 11 bases agree with TRBD1. V lost 7 bases, J lost 4 bases, and 2 bases stayed unmatched. Germline CDR1 reads KGHDR; CDR2 reads SFDVKD. The CDR3 runs to 13 residues. The chain's CDR3 is CATSRDRGYEQYF. The CDR3 DNA is TGTGCCACCAGCCGGGACAGGGGGTACGAGCAGTACTTC.

The J gene is TRBJ2-5, the V gene TRBV5-5; tentatively, D is TRBD2 (5 bases). This CDR3 contains 14 residues. The ends were cut back, 7 bases at V and 0 bases at J, with 13 bases in the middle. Germline lookup yields CDR1 SGHKS and CDR2 YYEKEE (reference sequence). The CDR3 nucleotides are TGTGCCAGCCTCCTGGACTTGGACCAAGAGACCCAGTACTTC. This gives the protein CASLLDLDQETQYF.